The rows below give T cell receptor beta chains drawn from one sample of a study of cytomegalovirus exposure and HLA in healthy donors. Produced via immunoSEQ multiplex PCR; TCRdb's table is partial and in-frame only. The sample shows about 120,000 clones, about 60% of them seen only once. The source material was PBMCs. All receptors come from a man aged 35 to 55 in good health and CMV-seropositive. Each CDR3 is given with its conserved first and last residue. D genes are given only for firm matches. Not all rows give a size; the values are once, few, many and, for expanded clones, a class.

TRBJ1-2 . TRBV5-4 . TGTGCCAGCAGCTTGGCCGGGAATCGCTATGGCTACACCTTC CASSLAGNRYGYTF
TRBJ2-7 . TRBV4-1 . TGCGCCAGCAGCCAAGAAGTCGGGACTCCCTTATACGAGCAGTACTTC CASSQEVGTPLYEQYF
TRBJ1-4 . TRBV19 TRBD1 TGTGCCAGTAGTAGTTTTCCGGGACAGGGCGATGAAAAACTGTTTTTT CASSSFPGQGDEKLFF
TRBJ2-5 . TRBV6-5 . TGTGCCACCCTGGACGGGGGAGAGACCCAGTACTTC CATLDGGETQYF
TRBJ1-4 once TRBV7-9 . TGTGCCAGCATCTCACGGGGGGGAACTAATGAAAAACTGTTTTTT CASISRGGTNEKLFF
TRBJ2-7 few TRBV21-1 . TGTGCCAGCAGCAAACTAAGAACAGGGACAGCGCAGTACTTC CASSKLRTGTAQYF
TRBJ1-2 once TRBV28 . TGTGCCAGCGGGAGGACGGCCGTCCGGGCCTATGGCTACACCTTC CASGRTAVRAYGYTF
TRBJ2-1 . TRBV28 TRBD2 TGTGCCAGCAGTTTAACCGGGACTAGCGGGAATAATGAGCAGTTCTTC CASSLTGTSGNNEQFF
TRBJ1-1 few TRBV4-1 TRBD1 TGCGCCAGCAGCCCCGGTCGGCAGGGGGTGACTGAAGCTTTCTTT CASSPGRQGVTEAFF
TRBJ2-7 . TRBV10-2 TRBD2 TGCGCCAGCAGAGCAGGACTAGCGGGGAGATACGAGCAGTACTTC CASRAGLAGRYEQYF
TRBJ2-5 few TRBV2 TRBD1 TGTGCCATCCGGACAGGGAAAGAGACCCAGTACTTC CAIRTGKETQYF
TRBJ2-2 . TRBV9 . TGTGCCAGCAGCGCCCAAAGGGGGGGGGTTAACACCGGGGAGCTGTTTTTT CASSAQRGGVNTGELFF
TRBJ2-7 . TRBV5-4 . TGTGCCAGCAGCTTGGGGCCCCTAGGTATCTACGAGCAGTACTTC CASSLGPLGIYEQYF
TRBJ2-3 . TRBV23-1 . TGCGCCAGCAGTCAACCCAGGGGATGCACAGATACGCAGTATTTT CASSQPRGCTDTQYF
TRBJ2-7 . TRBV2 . TGTGCCAGCAGTGACTATCGCTACGAGCAGTACTTC CASSDYRYEQYF
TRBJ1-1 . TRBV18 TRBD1 TGTGCCAGCTCACCACCGAGGGGGCGCGACACTGAAGCTTTCTTT CASSPPRGRDTEAFF
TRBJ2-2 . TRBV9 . TGTGCCAGCAGCTTCGGGGGTTCCGGGGAGCTGTTTTTT CASSFGGSGELFF
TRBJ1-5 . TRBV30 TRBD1 TGTGCCTGGGGGACAGGGGGCGACAATCAGCCCCAGCATTTT CAWGTGGDNQPQHF
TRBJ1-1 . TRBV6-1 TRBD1 TGTGCCAGCAGTGAATACTTAGTGGCGGGACAGGGGGTGAACACTGAAGCTTTCTTT CASSEYLVAGQGVNTEAFF
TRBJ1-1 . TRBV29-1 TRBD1 TGCAGCGTTACGACAGGGACGCGCACTGAAGCTTTCTTT CSVTTGTRTEAFF
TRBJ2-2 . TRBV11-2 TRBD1 TGTGCCAGCAGCTTCAGGGGGCAGGGCACCGGGGAGCTGTTTTTT CASSFRGQGTGELFF
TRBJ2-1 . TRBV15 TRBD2 TGTGCCACCAGCACCGGGACTAGCGGGAGAGGTAATGAGCAGTTCTTC CATSTGTSGRGNEQFF
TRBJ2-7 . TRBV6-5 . TGTGCCAGCAGTTACGGGGCGGGGACCCTTTCCTACGAGCAGTACTTC CASSYGAGTLSYEQYF
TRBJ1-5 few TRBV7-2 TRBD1 TGTGCCAGCAGCTTAGCCGGACAGGGCCGTAATCAGCCCCAGCATTTT CASSLAGQGRNQPQHF
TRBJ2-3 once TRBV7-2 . TGTGCCAGCAGGACTACTAGGGCTACCACAGATACGCAGTATTTT CASRTTRATTDTQYF
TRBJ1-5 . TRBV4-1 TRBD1 TGCGCCAGCAGCCCGCAGGGGGCGTTTAGCAATCAGCCCCAGCATTTT CASSPQGAFSNQPQHF
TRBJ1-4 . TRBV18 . TGTGCCAGCGCCCGTGGGGAGAATGAAAAACTGTTTTTT CASARGENEKLFF
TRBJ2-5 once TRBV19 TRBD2 TGTGCCAGTAGTATACAGCGGGGACAAGAGACCCAGTACTTC CASSIQRGQETQYF
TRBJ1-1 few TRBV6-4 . TGTGCCAGCAGCCCGCAGATGAACACTGAAGCTTTCTTT CASSPQMNTEAFF
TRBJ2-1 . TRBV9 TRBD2 TGTGCCAGCAGCGTAGGTGGACTAGCGGGAGCAGTTATGTACAATGAGCAGTTCTTC CASSVGGLAGAVMYNEQFF